The clone carrying this TCR beta chain showed up just a few times. The data were taken from a study of cytomegalovirus exposure and HLA in healthy donors. Looked up from germline, CDR1 is SNHLY and CDR2 is FYNNEI. The CDR3 has 14 amino acids. The V segment lost 6 bases and the J segment 3 bases; nucleotides outside the gene matches: 5. The study ran its PCR with 60 Vbeta and 13 Jbeta primers. Libraries were prepared by immunoSEQ multiplex PCR; TCRdb keeps only in-frame clonotypes and omits some of them. The table shows about 140,000 clones, with roughly 80% occurring only once. The sequenced sample was PBMCs. This chain joins TRBV2 and TRBJ2-7; the match to TRBD1 covers 10 bases. This TCR came from a female donor in good health and CMV-seronegative. CDR3 region: CASSAGTGVYEQYF. For the CDR3, the DNA is TGTGCCAGCAGCGCCGGGACAGGGGTCTACGAGCAGTACTTC.